The T cell receptor beta chain under discussion was sequenced for a study of T cell responses to AZD1222 COVID-19 vaccine (dated by TCRdb to about 2021). Regarding the research as a whole: TCR sequencing covered fewer than 250 trial participants: approximately 200 given two doses of AZD1222 and 26 given two doses of MenACWY control vaccine. Trial participants were enrolled by age into 18-55, 56-69 and 70-plus year subgroups, with approximately 160, 26 and 62 TCR-sequenced participants respectively. Summary of the overall study and its limitations: The whole spike protein was spanned by vaccine-associated CD4 TCRs, and dominant responses were seen in regions 160-218 and 743-854. No day 14 peak-response samples were available, so repertoires were characterized only after the peak T cell response. Conclusions about previously exposed vaccinees are limited because only a handful of AZD1222 recipients were SARS-CoV-2 seropositive at baseline. Participants were mostly white British and included more females than males, and it was suggested by the authors that clonal diversity may have been underestimated. The 56-69-year group was small, and its depth increase did not reach significance, likely because of low power. Epitopes outside the regions mutated in the B.1.351 and B.1.1.7 variants were reportedly recognized by nearly half of the unique spike-specific TCRs. After two AZD1222 doses, spike-specific TCR breadth and depth were significantly higher than at day 0 and than in MenACWY recipients.

Interpreted using the paper, the time point label stands for: about 28 days (+/-7) after the second vaccine dose. Because spike-specific TCR depth and breadth did not differ between the two schedules, AZD1222 recipients who got a second dose at roughly 4 weeks were pooled with those who got a second dose at roughly 12 weeks. Vaccinee samples were obtained from the UK trials COV001 and COV002, which included a single-blind randomized controlled phase 2/3 trial of AZD1222 (ChAdOx1 nCoV-19) in healthy adults. For TCRbeta chain sequencing, PBMC samples from trial participants were taken at day 0 and at day 28 after the second dose. With regard to this clone: Its antigen is unknown. No base quality information exists; no much larger clone differs at one position.

The CDR3 spans 16 residues, from the cysteine through the phenylalanine. The entry retains the CDR3 DNA only, 48 bases that are in frame from base 1. According to the germline V gene, CDR1 reads SNHLY and CDR2 reads FYNNEI. V gives up 0 bases and J gives up 4 bases, and the segment between their germline ends measures 16 bases. The CDR3 regions of human TCRbeta chains were analyzed by immunosequencing. On the authors' methods: Repertoire TCRs were checked for matches against a reference library of SARS-CoV-2-specific TCRs that had been generated using the MIRA antigen-specificity platform. Breadth meant the fraction of unique TCRs that were SARS-CoV-2-associated, whereas depth meant the fraction of total T cells that were SARS-CoV-2-associated. Using the MIRA data, each spike-specific TCR was assigned both to the spike region to which the TCR was reactive and to a CD4 or CD8 class. Log10-transformed breadth and depth values were compared by one-way ANOVA with Sidak's multiple comparisons tests. Held by TCRdb, this immuneACCESS table contains in-frame sequences only and omits some clones. Under half of the omission traces to an unresolved V gene where checked; the cause of the rest is unknown. V, J and clone size were drawn from that table, and D and trimming were deduced from the DNA. In this sample the table shows 50,000 to 65,000 clones, more than 70% of which occur a single time. The ten most abundant clones make up roughly 14% of the sample.

This specimen was peripheral blood, taken 28 days after the second AZD1222 dose. In this chain, TRBV2 is recombined with TRBJ2-7; a weak D assignment points to TRBD2 (5 bases agree). The TCR comes from an adult who received the AZD1222 COVID-19 vaccine. The CDR3 region: CASSEAWQEAYYEQYF. The nucleotides are TGTGCCAGCAGTGAAGCCTGGCAGGAGGCGTATTACGAGCAGTACTTC. Supplemented by the reference TRBV2 and TRBJ2-7 proteins around the CDR3, the complete variable domain is EPEVTQTPSHQVTQMGQEVILRCVPISNHLYFYWYRQILGQKVEFLVSFYNNEISEKSEIFDDQFSVERPDGSNFTLKIRSTKLEDSAMYFCASSEAWQEAYYEQYFGPGTRLTVT.